Presented here are 13 T cell receptor beta chains from one specimen sequenced in a study of PD-1 blockade in classical Hodgkin lymphoma. The time point denotes: cycle 4 day 1 (C4D1), after 5 to 7 weeks of nivolumab. There was relapse after autologous stem cell transplantation in every patient, and there was variation in brentuximab vedotin exposure. Some clones are missing from TCRdb's copy, which holds only in-frame ones; the method was immunoSEQ multiplex PCR. The table shows roughly 48,000 clones, with about nine tenths occurring only once. The sample was peripheral blood mononuclear cells (PBMCs), taken before the fourth cycle of nivolumab. These receptors were obtained from a human donor with classical Hodgkin lymphoma.

This chain links TRBV5-5 with TRBJ1-4; TRBD1 aligns across 8 bases. This CDR3 is built from 15 residues. The V segment lost 4 bases and the J segment 5 bases; nucleotides outside the gene matches: 7. From germline, CDR1 is SGHKS and CDR2 YYEKEE (reference sequence). CDR3 sequence: CASSLTGTGNEKLFF. CDR3 sequence (DNA): TGTGCCAGCAGCCTCACCGGGACAGGAAATGAAAAACTGTTTTTT.

The chain is built from TRBV4-1 and TRBJ2-3; D could derive from TRBD1 or TRBD2 (6 bases each). There are 17 residues in the CDR3. Trimming stripped 3 bases from V and 0 bases from J, with 16 bases between. Germline V gene data show CDR1 as MGHRA and CDR2 as YSYEKL. The CDR3 region has the DNA TGCGCCAGCAGCCAGCACCACCCGGGGGCCAGCACAGATACGCAGTATTTT. Encoded protein: CASSQHHPGASTDTQYF.

The CDR3 is CASNTDRAKNIQYF. The CDR3 region has the DNA TGTGCCAGTAACACCGACAGAGCCAAAAACATTCAGTACTTC. The V gene is TRBV19, the J gene TRBJ2-4, with a weak D call TRBD1 (5 bases). The germline CDR1 and CDR2 sequences are LNHDA and SQIVND (reference sequence). This CDR3 comprises 14 residues. Trimming stripped 7 bases from V and 0 bases from J, with 10 bases between.

V and J are TRBV5-1 and TRBJ2-3; 8 nucleotides agree with TRBD2. The germline CDR1 and CDR2 sequences are SGHRS and YFSETQ. There are 16 residues in the CDR3. V was pared by 4 bases and J by 0 bases, with 7 bases of the junction left unmatched. This CDR3 is CASSHPKRGSTDTQYF. For the CDR3, the DNA is TGCGCCAGCAGCCACCCAAAGCGGGGGAGCACAGATACGCAGTATTTT.

The chain's CDR3 is CASLAGGRYEQYF. CDR3 coding DNA: TGCGCCAGCTTAGCGGGAGGGCGTTACGAGCAGTACTTC. This chain links TRBV10-2 with TRBJ2-7; TRBD2 aligns across 11 bases. J gave up 4 bases and V 8 bases, and 4 bases lay outside the gene matches. This CDR3 contains 13 residues. Germline V gene sequence: CDR1 WSHSY, CDR2 SAAADI.

V gene TRBV6-4 combines with J gene TRBJ1-6; TRBD1 matches 10 bases. The CDR3 is 15 amino acids. CDR1 is MRHNA, CDR2 SNTAGT, per germline. The trim removed 6 bases at V and 9 bases at J, leaving 8 bases unmatched. The CDR3 reads CASRPTGTGVSPLHF. The CDR3 region has the DNA TGTGCCAGCAGACCGACCGGGACAGGGGTTTCACCCCTCCACTTT.

The chain employs TRBV5-1 and TRBJ2-1; 8 bases match TRBD2. Trimming cost V 2 bases and J 1 base; bases outside gene matches: 5. CDR1 is SGHRS, CDR2 YFSETQ, per germline. The CDR3 extends over 16 amino acids. CDR3 loop: CASSFTSGSSYNEQFF. For the CDR3, the DNA is TGCGCCAGCAGCTTTACCAGCGGGAGTTCCTACAATGAGCAGTTCTTC.

The chain joins TRBV7-8 to TRBJ2-7; TRBD1 might be the D (6 bases). V shed 3 bases and J shed 3 bases, with 18 bases lying between them. The CDR3 is made up of 16 amino acids. Germline V gives CDR1 SGHVS, CDR2 FQNEAQ. For the CDR3, the DNA is TGTGCCAGCAGCTTTCCCGCCACAGCAGGGGTCTACGAGCAGTACTTC. Translated: CASSFPATAGVYEQYF.

The gene calls are TRBV28 and TRBJ1-2, with D possibly being TRBD1 (6 bases). In germline, CDR1 is MDHEN, CDR2 SYDVKM. Trimming shortened V by 1 base and J by 0 bases, and 9 bases separated the two germline ends. The CDR3 extends over 15 amino acids. As DNA, the CDR3 is TGTGCCAGCAGTTTATTTGGGGGCCCTAACTATGGCTACACCTTC. Translated, it gives CASSLFGGPNYGYTF.

The V call is TRBV2, the J call TRBJ2-5, with 8 bases identical to TRBD2. CDR3 size: 15 residues. Germline V CDR1 and CDR2: SNHLY, FYNNEI. V shed 6 bases, J shed 5 bases, and the junction held 11 bases outside the gene matches. CDR3 sequence (DNA): TGTGCCAGCAGGGTTAGCGGGGCTGGATGGGAGACCCAGTACTTC. Its translation is CASRVSGAGWETQYF. Using reference TRBV2 and TRBJ2-5 for the parts outside the CDR3, the full variable domain is EPEVTQTPSHQVTQMGQEVILRCVPISNHLYFYWYRQILGQKVEFLVSFYNNEISEKSEIFDDQFSVERPDGSNFTLKIRSTKLEDSAMYFCASRVSGAGWETQYFGPGTRLLVL.

Only one count was recorded for this clone. The chain uses TRBV27 and TRBJ2-2; 14 nucleotides agree with TRBD2. The CDR3 totals 16 residues. Germline values: CDR1 MNHEY, CDR2 SMNVEV (reference sequence). The trim removed 9 bases at V and 9 bases at J, leaving 12 bases unmatched. CDR3 in amino acids: CASQGLAGVDGRELFF. Written as DNA, the CDR3 is TGTGCCAGTCAGGGACTAGCGGGAGTCGACGGTAGGGAGCTGTTTTTT.

This clone was recorded only once. The chain employs TRBV5-4 and TRBJ1-4, with D tentatively TRBD1 (5 bases). V lost 3 bases and J 4 bases, leaving 13 bases between the germline ends. The CDR3 is 15 residues long. Germline values: CDR1 SGHNT, CDR2 YYREEE (reference sequence). As DNA, the CDR3 is TGTGCCAGCAGCTGGCGGGACGGAAATAATGAAAAACTGTTTTTT. The encoded protein is CASSWRDGNNEKLFF.

Written as DNA, the CDR3 is TGTGCCAGCAGCTTGGGAGGGAGACGGGGGCAGTTCTTC. Translation gives CASSLGGRRGQFF. The chain carries TRBV5-5 and TRBJ2-1, with D possibly TRBD2 on 5 matching bases. The germline gives CDR1 SGHKS, CDR2 YYEKEE (reference sequence). This CDR3 contains 13 residues. Trimming removed 0 bases at V and 12 bases at J, with 13 bases between.